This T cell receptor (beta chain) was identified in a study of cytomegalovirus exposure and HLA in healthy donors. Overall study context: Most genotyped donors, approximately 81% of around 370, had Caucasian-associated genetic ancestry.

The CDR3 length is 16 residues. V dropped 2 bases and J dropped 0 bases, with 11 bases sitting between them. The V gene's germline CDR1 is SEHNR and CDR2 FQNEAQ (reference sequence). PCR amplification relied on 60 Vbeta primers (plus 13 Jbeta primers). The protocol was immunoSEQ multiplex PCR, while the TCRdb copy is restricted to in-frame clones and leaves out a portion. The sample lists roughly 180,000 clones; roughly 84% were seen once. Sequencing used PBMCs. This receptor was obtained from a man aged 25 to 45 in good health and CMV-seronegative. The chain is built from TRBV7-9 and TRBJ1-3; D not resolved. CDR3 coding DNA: TGTGCCAGCAGCTTATCCCAGGCCGTCTCTGGAAACACCATATATTTT. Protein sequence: CASSLSQAVSGNTIYF. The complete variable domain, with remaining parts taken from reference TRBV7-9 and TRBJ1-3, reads DTGVSQNPRHKITKRGQNVTFRCDPISEHNRLYWYRQTLGQGPEFLTYFQNEAQLEKSRLLSDRFSAERPKGSFSTLEIQRTEQGDSAMYLCASSLSQAVSGNTIYFGEGSWLTVV.